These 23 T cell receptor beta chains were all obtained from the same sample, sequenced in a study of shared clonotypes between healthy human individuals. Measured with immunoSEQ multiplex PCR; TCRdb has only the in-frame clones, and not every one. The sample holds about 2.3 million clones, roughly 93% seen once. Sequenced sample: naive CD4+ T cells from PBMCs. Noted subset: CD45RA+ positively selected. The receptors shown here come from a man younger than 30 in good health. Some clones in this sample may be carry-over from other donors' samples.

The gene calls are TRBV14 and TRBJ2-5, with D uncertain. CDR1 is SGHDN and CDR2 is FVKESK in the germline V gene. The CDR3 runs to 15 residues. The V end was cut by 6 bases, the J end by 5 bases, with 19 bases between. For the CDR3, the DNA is TGTGCCAGCAGTCAACATTCCTTGGCCCGGGAGACCCAGTACTTC. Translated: CASSQHSLARETQYF.

CDR3 loop: CASSLELAGYNEQFF. Written as DNA, the CDR3 is TGTGCCAGCAGCTTAGAACTAGCGGGCTACAATGAGCAGTTCTTC. The chain links TRBV7-2 to TRBJ2-1; 9 bases align to TRBD2. V lost 1 base to trimming and J lost 3 bases; unmatched junction nucleotides: 1. Germline assignment: CDR1 SGHTA and CDR2 FQGNSA. The CDR3 has 15 amino acids.

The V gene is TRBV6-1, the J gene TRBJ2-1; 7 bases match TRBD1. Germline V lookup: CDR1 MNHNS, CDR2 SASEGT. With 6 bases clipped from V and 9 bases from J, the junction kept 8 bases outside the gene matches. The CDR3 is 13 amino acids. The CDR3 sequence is CASSRQGSTEQFF. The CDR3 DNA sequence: TGTGCCAGCAGCCGACAGGGTTCTACTGAGCAGTTCTTC.

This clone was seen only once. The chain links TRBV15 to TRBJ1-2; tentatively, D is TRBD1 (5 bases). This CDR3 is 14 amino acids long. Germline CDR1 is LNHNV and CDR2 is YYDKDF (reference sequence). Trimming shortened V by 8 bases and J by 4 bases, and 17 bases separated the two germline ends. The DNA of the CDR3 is TGTGCCACCGCGGCCTCGACGGGGCCCTATGGCTACACCTTC. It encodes CATAASTGPYGYTF.

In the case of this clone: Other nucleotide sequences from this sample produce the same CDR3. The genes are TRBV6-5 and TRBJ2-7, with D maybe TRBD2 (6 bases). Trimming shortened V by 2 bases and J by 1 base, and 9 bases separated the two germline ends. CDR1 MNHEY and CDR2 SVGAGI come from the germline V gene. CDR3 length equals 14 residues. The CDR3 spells CASSYRRESYEQYF. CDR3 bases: TGTGCCAGCAGTTACCGACGGGAGTCCTACGAGCAGTACTTC.

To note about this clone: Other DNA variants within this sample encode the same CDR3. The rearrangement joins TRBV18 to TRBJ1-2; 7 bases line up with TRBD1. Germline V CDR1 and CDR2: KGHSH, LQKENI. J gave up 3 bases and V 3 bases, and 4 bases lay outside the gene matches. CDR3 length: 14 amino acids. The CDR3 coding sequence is TGTGCCAGCTCACCGGGAACAGGGGACTATGGCTACACCTTC. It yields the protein CASSPGTGDYGYTF.

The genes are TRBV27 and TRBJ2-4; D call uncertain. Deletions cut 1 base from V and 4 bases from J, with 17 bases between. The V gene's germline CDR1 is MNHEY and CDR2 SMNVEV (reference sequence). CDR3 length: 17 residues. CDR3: CASSLLEKKAGKNIQYF. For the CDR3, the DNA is TGTGCCAGCAGTTTATTAGAGAAAAAGGCAGGTAAAAACATTCAGTACTTC.

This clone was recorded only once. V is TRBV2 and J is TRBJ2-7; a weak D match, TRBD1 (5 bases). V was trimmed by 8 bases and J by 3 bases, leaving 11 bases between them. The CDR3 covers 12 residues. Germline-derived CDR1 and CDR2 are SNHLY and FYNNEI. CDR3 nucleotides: TGTGCCAGCGTGGGCAGGGACTACGAGCAGTACTTC. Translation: CASVGRDYEQYF.

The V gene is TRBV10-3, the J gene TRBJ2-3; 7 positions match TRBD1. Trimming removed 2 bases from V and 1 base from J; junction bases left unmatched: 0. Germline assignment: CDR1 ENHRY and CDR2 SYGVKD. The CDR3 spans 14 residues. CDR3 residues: CAISETGGTDTQYF. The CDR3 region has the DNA TGTGCCATCAGTGAGACAGGGGGCACAGATACGCAGTATTTT.

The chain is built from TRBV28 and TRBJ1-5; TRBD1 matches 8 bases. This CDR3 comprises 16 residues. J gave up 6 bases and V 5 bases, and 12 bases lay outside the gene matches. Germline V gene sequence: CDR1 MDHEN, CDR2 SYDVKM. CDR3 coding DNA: TGTGCCAGCAGTCCCTCGGACAGGGATTTGGGTCAGCCCCAGCATTTT. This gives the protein CASSPSDRDLGQPQHF.

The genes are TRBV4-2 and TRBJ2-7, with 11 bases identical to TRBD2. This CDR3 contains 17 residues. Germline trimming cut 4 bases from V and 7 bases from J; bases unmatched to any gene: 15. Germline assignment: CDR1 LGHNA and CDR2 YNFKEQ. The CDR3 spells CASSLGTSGTNPREQYF. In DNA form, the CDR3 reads TGTGCCAGCAGCCTAGGGACTAGCGGAACTAACCCTCGGGAGCAGTACTTC.

The DNA for the CDR3 is TGTGCCAGCAGCAAAGCTCCAGGTCCGAACTCTGGGGCCAACGTCCTGACTTTC. The encoded protein is CASSKAPGPNSGANVLTF. V and J are TRBV21-1 and TRBJ2-6; no DNA check was done on the table's D call, TRBD1. TRBV21-1 corresponds to a pseudogene. The CDR3 contains 18 residues.

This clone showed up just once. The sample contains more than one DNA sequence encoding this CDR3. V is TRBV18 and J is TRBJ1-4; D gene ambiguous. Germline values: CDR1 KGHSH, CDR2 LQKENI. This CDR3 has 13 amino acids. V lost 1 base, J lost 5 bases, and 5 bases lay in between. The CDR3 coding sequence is TGTGCCAGCTCACCACAGAGAAATGAAAAACTGTTTTTT. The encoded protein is CASSPQRNEKLFF.

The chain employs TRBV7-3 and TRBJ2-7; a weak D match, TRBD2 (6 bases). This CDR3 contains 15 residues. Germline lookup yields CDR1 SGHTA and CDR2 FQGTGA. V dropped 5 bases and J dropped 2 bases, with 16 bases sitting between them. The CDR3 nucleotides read TGTGCCAGCAGCCCAATACCCGGAGGGACCTACGAGCAGTACTTC. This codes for CASSPIPGGTYEQYF.

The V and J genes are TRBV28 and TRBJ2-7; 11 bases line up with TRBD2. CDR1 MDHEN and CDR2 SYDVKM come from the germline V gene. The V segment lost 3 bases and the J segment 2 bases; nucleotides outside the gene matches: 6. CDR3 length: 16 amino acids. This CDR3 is CASSFPLLAGAYEQYF. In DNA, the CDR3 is TGTGCCAGCAGTTTTCCGCTACTAGCGGGGGCCTACGAGCAGTACTTC.

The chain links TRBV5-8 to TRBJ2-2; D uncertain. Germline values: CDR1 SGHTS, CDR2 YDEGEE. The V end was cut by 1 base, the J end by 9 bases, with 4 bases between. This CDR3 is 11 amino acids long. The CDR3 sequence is CASSLLRELFF. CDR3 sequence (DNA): TGTGCCAGCAGCTTGCTCCGGGAGCTGTTTTTT.

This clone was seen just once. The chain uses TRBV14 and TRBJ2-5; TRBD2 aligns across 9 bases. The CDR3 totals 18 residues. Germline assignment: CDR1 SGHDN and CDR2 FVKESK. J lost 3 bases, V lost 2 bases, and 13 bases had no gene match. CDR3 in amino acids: CASSQRVLAGKIKETQYF. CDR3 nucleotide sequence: TGTGCCAGCAGCCAACGGGTGCTAGCGGGAAAGATCAAAGAGACCCAGTACTTC.

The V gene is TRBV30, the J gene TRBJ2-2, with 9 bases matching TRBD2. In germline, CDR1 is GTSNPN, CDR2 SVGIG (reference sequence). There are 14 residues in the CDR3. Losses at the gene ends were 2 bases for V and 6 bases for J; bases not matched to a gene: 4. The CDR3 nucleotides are TGTGCCTGGAGTTTGGGCGGGAGGGCCGGGGAGCTGTTTTTT. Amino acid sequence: CAWSLGGRAGELFF. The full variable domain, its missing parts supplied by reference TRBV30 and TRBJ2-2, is SQTIHQWPATLVQPVGSPLSLECTVEGTSNPNLYWYRQAAGRGLQLLFYSVGIGQISSEVPQNLSASRPQDRQFILSSKKLLLSDSGFYLCAWSLGGRAGELFFGEGSRLTVL.

In DNA form, the CDR3 reads TGTGCCAGCAGTTATAATGCCCTAGGGACGCAGTATTTT. It yields the protein CASSYNALGTQYF. The genes are TRBV6-9 and TRBJ2-3; D call uncertain. The CDR3 contains 13 residues. Per the germline V gene, CDR1 is MNHGY and CDR2 is SVAAGI. Trimming took off 2 bases at V and 9 bases at J, with 12 bases between the two ends.

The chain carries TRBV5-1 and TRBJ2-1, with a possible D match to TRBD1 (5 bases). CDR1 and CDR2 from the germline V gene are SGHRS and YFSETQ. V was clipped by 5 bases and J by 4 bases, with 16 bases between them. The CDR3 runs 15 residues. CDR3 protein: CASSPMTVQYNEQFF. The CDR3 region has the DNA TGCGCCAGCAGTCCGATGACAGTACAATACAATGAGCAGTTCTTC. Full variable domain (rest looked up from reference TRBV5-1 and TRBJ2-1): KAGVTQTPRYLIKTRGQQVTLSCSPISGHRSVSWYQQTPGQGLQFLFEYFSETQRNKGNFPGRFSGRQFSNSRSEMNVSTLELGDSALYLCASSPMTVQYNEQFFGPGTRLTVL.

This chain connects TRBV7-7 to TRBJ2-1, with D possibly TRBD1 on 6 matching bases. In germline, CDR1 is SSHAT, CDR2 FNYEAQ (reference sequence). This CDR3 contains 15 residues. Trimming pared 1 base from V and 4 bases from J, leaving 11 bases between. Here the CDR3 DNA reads TGTGCCAGCAGCTTAGGGCAGGGGAATTACAATGAGCAGTTCTTC. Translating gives CASSLGQGNYNEQFF.

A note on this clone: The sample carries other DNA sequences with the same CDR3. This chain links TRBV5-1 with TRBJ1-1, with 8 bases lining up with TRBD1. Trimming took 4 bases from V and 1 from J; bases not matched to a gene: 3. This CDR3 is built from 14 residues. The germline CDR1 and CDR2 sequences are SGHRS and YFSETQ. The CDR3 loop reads CASSPGTGNTEAFF. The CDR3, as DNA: TGCGCCAGCAGCCCTGGGACAGGGAACACTGAAGCTTTCTTT.

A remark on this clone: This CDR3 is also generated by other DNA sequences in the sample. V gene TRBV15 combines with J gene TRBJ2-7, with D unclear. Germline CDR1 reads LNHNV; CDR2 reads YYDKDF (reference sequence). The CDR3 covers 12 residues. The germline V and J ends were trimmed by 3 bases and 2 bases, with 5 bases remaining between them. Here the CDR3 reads CATSRGTYEQYF. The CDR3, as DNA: TGTGCCACCAGCAGGGGGACCTACGAGCAGTACTTC.